This T cell receptor (beta chain) emerged from a study of T cell responses to AZD1222 COVID-19 vaccine. Whole-study findings and limits: A rise in Spike-specific TCR breadth and depth followed two AZD1222 doses. Most donors were white British, females outnumbered males, and clonal diversity was possibly underestimated.

The CDR3 is 14 amino acids. Germline loops: CDR1 SGHRS, CDR2 YFSETQ. J gave up 6 bases and V 4 bases, and 6 bases lay outside the gene matches. Repertoires were generated with immunoSEQ multiplex PCR, while TCRdb's copy carries only in-frame clones and drops some. The repertoire holds about 120,000 clones, with roughly nine tenths as singletons. Note on this clone: The target antigen is unknown.

This sample comprised peripheral blood, obtained on day 0 of AZD1222 vaccination. The TCR was taken from an adult in good health. The chain couples TRBV5-1 to TRBJ1-5; TRBD1 matches 8 bases. CDR3 DNA: TGCGCCAGCAGCGAGCAGGGGGCCCCTCAGCCCCAGCATTTT. Amino acids: CASSEQGAPQPQHF.